A selection of T cell receptor beta chains follows, all from one sample in a study of blood T cell repertoires in COVID-19. Repertoires were generated with immunoSEQ multiplex PCR, while TCRdb's copy carries only in-frame clones and drops some. The profile covers roughly 130,000 clones, with 90% appearing a single time and around 4.6% taken by the ten largest. The sequenced sample was peripheral blood. The receptors shown here come from a man aged 60 to 75 with COVID-19, enrolled during active disease. CDR3s include the opening cysteine and the closing phenylalanine or tryptophan. Fields, in order: CDR3 length, D gene, V gene, clone size, J gene, CDR3 DNA, CDR3 protein. A D gene is named only where the DNA matches it firmly. Clone size is shown for a subset of rows, as once, few, many or a class of expanded clone.

14,NA,TRBV3-1/TRBV3-2,once,TRBJ2-3,TGTGCCAGCAGCCAATCGTACTTAACAGATACGCAGTATTTT,CASSQSYLTDTQYF
14,NA,TRBV6-5,NA,TRBJ2-1,TGTGCCAGCACCCGGAGCCCGGGGTACAATGAGCAGTTCTTC,CASTRSPGYNEQFF
13,TRBD1,TRBV6-5,NA,TRBJ1-6,TGTGCCAGCAGACAGGACAGGGCTTCACCCCTCCACTTT,CASRQDRASPLHF
14,TRBD1,TRBV30,medium-sized,TRBJ2-7,TGTGCCTGGAGTCTCGGGACAGGCCTAATAGTGCAGTACTTC,CAWSLGTGLIVQYF
12,TRBD1,TRBV29-1,NA,TRBJ2-7,TGCAGCGCCAGGGGGATGGGCTACGAGCAGTACTTC,CSARGMGYEQYF
14,TRBD1,TRBV25-1,NA,TRBJ1-1,TGTGCCAGCAGTGGACGACAGGGAAACACTGAAGCTTTCTTT,CASSGRQGNTEAFF
13,TRBD1,TRBV6-5,NA,TRBJ1-5,TGTGCCAGCAGCCGAACAGGGGATCAGCCCCAGCATTTT,CASSRTGDQPQHF
16,TRBD1,TRBV19,NA,TRBJ2-3,TGTGCCAGTAGTCCCCAGGGGGAATGGCGCACAGATACGCAGTATTTT,CASSPQGEWRTDTQYF
13,NA,TRBV19,NA,TRBJ2-7,TGTGCCAGTAGTATCTCTCAGGTCGACGAGCAGTACTTC,CASSISQVDEQYF
15,NA,TRBV4-2,NA,TRBJ1-1,TGTGCCAGCAGCCAAGATCGGGCCAGGGGCACTGAAGCTTTCTTT,CASSQDRARGTEAFF
14,TRBD2,TRBV18,NA,TRBJ2-3,TGTGCCAGCTCAGCGGGAGGGAGCACAGATACGCAGTATTTT,CASSAGGSTDTQYF
15,TRBD1,TRBV5-1,NA,TRBJ2-7,TGCGCCAGCAGACCGGGACAGGTTAGCTCCTACGAGCAGTACTTC,CASRPGQVSSYEQYF
14,NA,TRBV11-3,NA,TRBJ2-4,TGTGCCAGCAGCTTAGTAGGGGTGGGGAACATTCAGTACTTC,CASSLVGVGNIQYF
18,TRBD2,TRBV19,NA,TRBJ2-1,TGTGCCATCTCTAGCGGGAGGGCCAATGGGAGCTCCTACAATGAGCAGTTCTTC,CAISSGRANGSSYNEQFF
14,NA,TRBV7-3,NA,TRBJ2-3,TGTGCCAGCAGCCCTCAGGGTGGGGGCGATACGCAGTATTTT,CASSPQGGGDTQYF
15,NA,TRBV5-1,NA,TRBJ1-6,TGCGCCAGCAGCTTGGTACAGTTGTATAATTCACCCCTCCACTTT,CASSLVQLYNSPLHF
15,TRBD1,TRBV13,once,TRBJ2-7,TGTGCCAGCAGCTCGACAGGGGTGAACTCCTACGAGCAGTACTTC,CASSSTGVNSYEQYF
12,TRBD1,TRBV19,NA,TRBJ2-2,TGTGCCAGTAGTCGACAGGGGGGGGAGCTGTTTTTT,CASSRQGGELFF
13,TRBD2,TRBV6-5,NA,TRBJ2-5,TGTGCCAGCAGCCTAGCGGATCAAGAGACCCAGTACTTC,CASSLADQETQYF
13,TRBD1,TRBV24-1,NA,TRBJ1-4,TGTGCCACCAGTGAGCAGGGGGGTGAAAAACTGTTTTTT,CATSEQGGEKLFF
11,NA,TRBV30,NA,TRBJ1-1,TGTGCCGGATCAGGCACCGCCGGAGCTTTCTTT,CAGSGTAGAFF
15,NA,TRBV30,NA,TRBJ1-1,TGTGCCTGGAGTGTCCCGACTCCGGGGGACACTGAAGCTTTCTTT,CAWSVPTPGDTEAFF
13,NA,TRBV6-1,NA,TRBJ1-4,TGTGCCAGCAGTGAAGACCGAGAGGAAAAACTGTTTTTT,CASSEDREEKLFF
20,TRBD2,TRBV27,NA,TRBJ2-2,TGTGCCAGCAGCAGCAGGAAGGGACTAGCGTTAGATTCGAACACCGGGGAGCTGTTTTTT,CASSSRKGLALDSNTGELFF
12,TRBD1,TRBV6-5,NA,TRBJ1-2,TGTGCCAGCGGACAGGGAGGACGCGGCTACACCTTC,CASGQGGRGYTF
17,TRBD2,TRBV15,NA,TRBJ2-5,TGTGCCACCAGCAGAGATGACGGGAGGGCCTTCCAAGAGACCCAGTACTTC,CATSRDDGRAFQETQYF
16,NA,TRBV3-1/TRBV3-2,NA,TRBJ2-3,TGTGCCAGCAGCCCCCCGGGACTCCCGAGCACAGATACGCAGTATTTT,CASSPPGLPSTDTQYF
12,NA,TRBV12-5,NA,TRBJ2-7,TGTGCTAGTGGTTTGGCGCAGTACGAGCAGTACTTC,CASGLAQYEQYF
12,NA,TRBV6-5,NA,TRBJ1-2,TGTGCCAGCACTGGGACATCCTATGGCTACACCTTC,CASTGTSYGYTF